The rows below give T cell receptor beta chains drawn from one sample of a study of metastatic and nonmetastatic thyroid tumors. TCRdb re-called the PCR reads through MiXCR. The sample shows 40,000 or so clones, less than 20% of them seen only once. Material for sequencing was tumor tissue. The receptors stem from a female donor with papillary thyroid cancer or a benign thyroid nodule (not recorded which). Some clones in this sample may be carry-over from other donors' samples. Each CDR3 is given with its conserved first and last residue. The order of the fields is V gene, D gene, clone size, J gene, CDR3 protein, CDR3 DNA. The D gene is left open where the match is weak. The size of a clone is reported for some rows only, either as once, few or many, or as a class for expanded clones.

v_call: TRBV20-1
d_call: .
clone_size: many
j_call: TRBJ1-2
cdr3_aa: CSARQDRNYGYTF
cdr3_nt: TGCAGTGCAAGACAAGACAGGAACTATGGCTACACCTTC

v_call: TRBV7-2
d_call: .
clone_size: many
j_call: TRBJ2-4
cdr3_aa: CASSLVGGGKNIQYF
cdr3_nt: TGTGCCAGCAGCTTAGTAGGCGGAGGCAAAAACATTCAGTACTTC

v_call: TRBV7-2
d_call: .
clone_size: .
j_call: TRBJ1-5
cdr3_aa: CASSWGYDQPQHF
cdr3_nt: TGTGCCAGTTCGTGGGGGTACGATCAGCCCCAGCATTTT

v_call: TRBV12-3/TRBV12-4
d_call: .
clone_size: few
j_call: TRBJ2-7
cdr3_aa: CASILSTGSSYEQYF
cdr3_nt: TGTGCCAGCATTTTGTCTACAGGTAGCTCCTACGAGCAGTACTTC

v_call: TRBV20-1
d_call: .
clone_size: .
j_call: TRBJ2-7
cdr3_aa: CSARDWLSAHEQYF
cdr3_nt: TGCAGTGCTAGAGATTGGCTATCGGCCCACGAGCAGTACTTC

v_call: TRBV7-9
d_call: TRBD1
clone_size: .
j_call: TRBJ2-4
cdr3_aa: CASSTGQGRNQYF
cdr3_nt: TGTGCCAGCAGCACGGGACAGGGTCGTAATCAGTACTTC

v_call: TRBV11-1
d_call: .
clone_size: many
j_call: TRBJ1-2
cdr3_aa: CASGYPRSGGLLNYGYTF
cdr3_nt: TGTGCCAGCGGCTACCCGAGGTCAGGCGGCCTGCTAAACTATGGCTACACCTTC

v_call: TRBV12-3/TRBV12-4
d_call: .
clone_size: many
j_call: TRBJ1-1
cdr3_aa: CASSLGTEAFF
cdr3_nt: TGTGCCAGCAGTTTAGGGACAGAGGCTTTCTTT

v_call: TRBV28
d_call: .
clone_size: many
j_call: TRBJ1-3
cdr3_aa: CASSQTQRNTIYF
cdr3_nt: TGTGCCAGCAGTCAGACCCAAAGAAACACCATATATTTT

v_call: TRBV4-3
d_call: .
clone_size: many
j_call: TRBJ2-5
cdr3_aa: CASSQERNRGQYF
cdr3_nt: TGCGCCAGCAGCCAAGAAAGGAATCGGGGGCAGTACTTC

v_call: TRBV19
d_call: .
clone_size: .
j_call: TRBJ2-6
cdr3_aa: CASRRGFSWANVLTF
cdr3_nt: TGTGCCAGTAGACGGGGTTTCTCTTGGGCCAACGTCCTGACTTTC

v_call: TRBV7-2
d_call: .
clone_size: many
j_call: TRBJ2-3
cdr3_aa: CASSLGLAGPDTQYF
cdr3_nt: TGTGCCAGCAGCTTAGGGCTAGCTGGGCCAGATACGCAGTATTTT

v_call: TRBV2
d_call: TRBD1
clone_size: many
j_call: TRBJ2-2
cdr3_aa: CASKGGQGNTGELFF
cdr3_nt: TGTGCCAGCAAAGGGGGACAGGGGAACACCGGGGAGCTGTTTTTT

v_call: TRBV18
d_call: .
clone_size: many
j_call: TRBJ2-7
cdr3_aa: CASSPPGGGSSGQYF
cdr3_nt: TGTGCCAGCTCACCACCGGGCGGGGGCAGTTCGGGGCAGTACTTC

v_call: TRBV20-1
d_call: .
clone_size: many
j_call: TRBJ2-3
cdr3_aa: CSARSGYLGTDTQYF
cdr3_nt: TGCAGTGCTAGAAGCGGCTACTTAGGCACAGATACGCAGTATTTT

v_call: TRBV5-1
d_call: .
clone_size: many
j_call: TRBJ2-5
cdr3_aa: CASSSIFGTWQETQYF
cdr3_nt: TGCGCCAGCAGCTCTATCTTCGGGACCTGGCAGGAGACCCAGTACTTC

v_call: TRBV20-1
d_call: TRBD1
clone_size: many
j_call: TRBJ1-6
cdr3_aa: CSARGRGQANSPLHF
cdr3_nt: TGCAGTGCTAGAGGACGAGGACAGGCTAATTCACCCCTCCACTTT

v_call: TRBV7-6
d_call: TRBD1
clone_size: many
j_call: TRBJ2-7
cdr3_aa: CASSKAGGAGGYEQYF
cdr3_nt: TGTGCCAGCAGCAAGGCAGGGGGCGCAGGGGGGTACGAGCAGTACTTC

v_call: TRBV27
d_call: .
clone_size: many
j_call: TRBJ1-5
cdr3_aa: CASSLGSYQPQHF
cdr3_nt: TGTGCCAGCAGTCTTGGTTCCTATCAGCCCCAGCATTTT

v_call: TRBV7-3
d_call: .
clone_size: .
j_call: TRBJ2-1
cdr3_aa: CGSSATTSFNEQFF
cdr3_nt: TGTGGCAGCAGCGCCACAACTAGTTTTAATGAGCAGTTCTTC

v_call: TRBV9
d_call: TRBD2
clone_size: many
j_call: TRBJ2-7
cdr3_aa: CASSPRLAVNYEQYF
cdr3_nt: TGTGCCAGCAGCCCCAGACTAGCGGTAAACTACGAGCAGTACTTC

v_call: TRBV6-1
d_call: .
clone_size: many
j_call: TRBJ1-1
cdr3_aa: CASGGRRLNTEAFF
cdr3_nt: TGTGCCAGCGGTGGAAGACGGTTGAACACTGAAGCTTTCTTT

v_call: TRBV20-1
d_call: TRBD1
clone_size: many
j_call: TRBJ1-2
cdr3_aa: CSARVPDRDYGYTF
cdr3_nt: TGCAGTGCTAGAGTACCCGACAGGGACTATGGCTACACCTTC

v_call: TRBV11-3
d_call: TRBD2
clone_size: medium-sized
j_call: TRBJ2-1
cdr3_aa: CASSLLASGYNEQFF
cdr3_nt: TGTGCCAGCAGCTTGTTGGCTAGCGGGTACAATGAGCAGTTCTTC

v_call: TRBV29-1
d_call: .
clone_size: many
j_call: TRBJ2-6
cdr3_aa: CSVDAGANVLTF
cdr3_nt: TGCAGCGTTGATGCCGGGGCCAACGTCCTGACTTTC

v_call: TRBV30
d_call: .
clone_size: many
j_call: TRBJ1-4
cdr3_aa: CAWSSPLRVGEKLFF
cdr3_nt: TGTGCCTGGAGTTCGCCACTCCGGGTGGGCGAAAAACTGTTTTTT

v_call: TRBV20-1
d_call: .
clone_size: many
j_call: TRBJ1-5
cdr3_aa: CSATDGGGNQPQHF
cdr3_nt: TGCAGTGCTACGGACGGTGGGGGTAATCAGCCCCAGCATTTT

v_call: TRBV20-1
d_call: TRBD1
clone_size: many
j_call: TRBJ2-3
cdr3_aa: CSASDFGQASTDTQYF
cdr3_nt: TGCAGTGCTTCTGACTTTGGACAGGCTAGCACAGATACGCAGTATTTT

v_call: TRBV4-3
d_call: .
clone_size: many
j_call: TRBJ1-1
cdr3_aa: CASSQDRGMNTEAFF
cdr3_nt: TGCGCCAGCAGCCAAGACCGGGGAATGAACACTGAAGCTTTCTTT

v_call: TRBV20-1
d_call: TRBD1
clone_size: .
j_call: TRBJ1-1
cdr3_aa: CSALADRETEAFF
cdr3_nt: TGCAGTGCTTTAGCCGACAGGGAAACTGAAGCTTTCTTT

v_call: TRBV7-2
d_call: .
clone_size: many
j_call: TRBJ2-3
cdr3_aa: CASSSSGGWSYAQYF
cdr3_nt: TGTGCCAGCAGCTCCTCTGGCGGGTGGAGTTATGCGCAGTATTTT

v_call: TRBV7-9
d_call: .
clone_size: .
j_call: TRBJ2-7
cdr3_aa: CASSLGLAPGEQYF
cdr3_nt: TGTGCCAGCAGCTTAGGGCTAGCCCCTGGCGAGCAGTACTTC

v_call: TRBV3-1
d_call: .
clone_size: many
j_call: TRBJ2-7
cdr3_aa: CASSPSGGQVSEQYF
cdr3_nt: TGTGCCAGCAGCCCGTCCGGGGGGCAGGTGAGCGAGCAGTACTTC

v_call: TRBV6-2/TRBV6-3
d_call: .
clone_size: many
j_call: TRBJ1-6
cdr3_aa: CASSYSISRWPAGRNSPLHF
cdr3_nt: TGTGCCAGCAGTTACTCGATTTCCCGTTGGCCAGCCGGGCGAAATTCACCCCTCCACTTT

v_call: TRBV11-1
d_call: .
clone_size: .
j_call: TRBJ2-3
cdr3_aa: CASLLSQLGTDTQYF
cdr3_nt: TGTGCCAGCCTCCTCTCCCAACTTGGGACAGATACGCAGTATTTT

v_call: TRBV20-1
d_call: .
clone_size: many
j_call: TRBJ2-7
cdr3_aa: CSARGAEGYEQYF
cdr3_nt: TGCAGTGCTAGAGGAGCGGAAGGTTACGAGCAGTACTTC

v_call: TRBV20-1
d_call: .
clone_size: medium-sized
j_call: TRBJ1-2
cdr3_aa: CSARGGNTNYGYTF
cdr3_nt: TGCAGTGCTAGAGGTGGGAACACTAACTATGGCTACACCTTC

v_call: TRBV2
d_call: TRBD1
clone_size: few
j_call: TRBJ1-2
cdr3_aa: CASTITGGGGYTF
cdr3_nt: TGTGCCAGCACCATTACAGGGGGCGGTGGCTACACCTTC

v_call: TRBV5-1
d_call: .
clone_size: many
j_call: TRBJ2-7
cdr3_aa: CASSPNGRAHEQYF
cdr3_nt: TGCGCCAGCAGCCCCAATGGAAGGGCTCACGAGCAGTACTTC

v_call: TRBV20-1
d_call: .
clone_size: .
j_call: TRBJ2-7
cdr3_aa: CSASFLGTYEQYF
cdr3_nt: TGCAGTGCTAGTTTTCTAGGAACCTACGAGCAGTACTTC

v_call: TRBV5-1
d_call: TRBD1
clone_size: many
j_call: TRBJ2-7
cdr3_aa: CASSSGTVQFSEQYF
cdr3_nt: TGCGCCAGCAGCTCCGGGACAGTCCAATTTAGCGAGCAGTACTTC

v_call: TRBV19
d_call: .
clone_size: many
j_call: TRBJ2-5
cdr3_aa: CASSNLAGETQYF
cdr3_nt: TGTGCCAGTAGTAACCTTGCTGGGGAGACCCAGTACTTC